The 20 T cell receptor beta chains below come from one sample, sequenced in a study of T cell responses to AZD1222 COVID-19 vaccine. Method: immunoSEQ multiplex PCR; TCRdb's copy keeps in-frame clones and lacks some. Of some 150,000 clones in the sample, 85% to 95% were seen once. This specimen was peripheral blood, taken 28 days after the second AZD1222 dose. All receptors come from an adult who received the AZD1222 COVID-19 vaccine.

This clone was observed once. The CDR3 DNA reads TGTGCCAGCAGTGAAGCCCGAGCTTTCTTT. Translated: CASSEARAFF. The genes are TRBV6-1 and TRBJ1-1; no definite D call. This CDR3 has 10 residues. Between the trimmed V and J ends, which lost 0 bases and 10 bases, there was a span of 3 bases. Per the germline V gene, CDR1 is MNHNS and CDR2 is SASEGT.

This sequence joins TRBV21-1 and TRBJ2-7. TRBV21-1 is tagged as a pseudogene. The CDR3 has 16 residues. The CDR3 reads CASTAGCEGQSYEQYF. CDR3 DNA: TGTGCCAGCACCGCCGGGTGTGAGGGGCAAAGCTACGAGCAGTACTTC.

The genes are TRBV18 and TRBJ1-2; 7 bases align to TRBD1. V shed 6 bases, J shed 4 bases, and the junction held 14 bases outside the gene matches. Germline assignment: CDR1 KGHSH and CDR2 LQKENI. CDR3 length: 16 residues. The CDR3 loop reads CASSELTGTPLYGYTF. CDR3 sequence (DNA): TGTGCCAGCTCCGAACTGACAGGGACTCCCCTCTATGGCTACACCTTC.

The rearrangement joins TRBV27 to TRBJ1-1; TRBD1 might be the D (6 bases). Trimming took 6 bases from V and 0 from J, leaving 32 bases between them. Germline CDR1 is MNHEY and CDR2 is SMNVEV (reference sequence). The CDR3 runs 21 residues. In DNA, the CDR3 is TGTGCCAGCAGCTCTCACCGGGTACAGGGACGGGCGGCACCCATGAACACTGAAGCTTTCTTT. Translation: CASSSHRVQGRAAPMNTEAFF.

The chain links TRBV28 to TRBJ1-1, with D perhaps TRBD1 (5 bases). The CDR3 runs 14 residues. Germline V gives CDR1 MDHEN, CDR2 SYDVKM. Trimming took 3 bases from V and 6 from J, leaving 14 bases between them. The CDR3 reads CASSFEFQGSEAFF. CDR3 bases: TGTGCCAGCAGTTTTGAGTTTCAGGGTTCTGAAGCTTTCTTT.

The chain couples TRBV6-5 to TRBJ2-3; the D is unclear. V was pared by 7 bases and J by 2 bases, with 13 bases between. This CDR3 comprises 14 residues. Looked up from germline, CDR1 is MNHEY and CDR2 is SVGAGI. CDR3 region: CASTALTNTDTQYF. CDR3 in DNA: TGTGCCAGCACCGCCCTAACGAACACAGATACGCAGTATTTT.

This clone has just one count. V usage is TRBV4-1 and J usage is TRBJ2-1; TRBD2 matches at 7 bases. Germline-derived CDR1 and CDR2 are MGHRA and YSYEKL. CDR3 size: 15 residues. J lost 6 bases, V lost 8 bases, and 13 bases had no gene match. CDR3: CASGRGGLTSNEQFF. The DNA of the CDR3 is TGCGCCAGCGGCCGCGGGGGATTGACATCCAATGAGCAGTTCTTC.

The chain employs TRBV2 and TRBJ1-5; D unclear. CDR1 is SNHLY and CDR2 is FYNNEI in the germline V gene. The CDR3 loop spans 15 amino acids. The V end was cut by 5 bases, the J end by 0 bases, with 11 bases between. CDR3 in DNA: TGTGCCAGCAGTCAAACTACAGATAGCAATCAGCCCCAGCATTTT. Its protein is CASSQTTDSNQPQHF.

The chain is built from TRBV9 and TRBJ1-1, with 8 bases identical to TRBD1. V was pared by 2 bases and J by 4 bases, with 7 bases of the junction left unmatched. In germline, CDR1 is SGDLS, CDR2 YYNGEE. This CDR3 is built from 15 residues. CDR3 nucleotides: TGTGCCAGCAGCGTCGCAGGGGGCGGTACCACTGAAGCTTTCTTT. Protein product: CASSVAGGGTTEAFF.

J is TRBJ1-1 and V is TRBV5-5; D possibly corresponds to TRBD1 (5 bases). Germline values: CDR1 SGHKS, CDR2 YYEKEE (reference sequence). V gave up 2 bases and J gave up 1 base, with 6 bases separating them. The CDR3 loop spans 13 amino acids. The CDR3 is CASSLQENTEAFF. The CDR3 DNA reads as TGTGCCAGCAGCTTACAGGAGAACACTGAAGCTTTCTTT.

The chain is built from TRBV5-1 and TRBJ1-4; maybe TRBD1 (6 bases). The CDR3 runs to 15 residues. V was cut by 0 bases and J by 5 bases, with 11 bases left in between. Germline V gives CDR1 SGHRS, CDR2 YFSETQ. In DNA form, the CDR3 reads TGCGCCAGCAGCTTGGTTCCGGGGGCGAATGAAAAACTGTTTTTT. Its translation: CASSLVPGANEKLFF.

This clone has a single count. The chain combines TRBV30 with TRBJ2-6; 12 bases match TRBD1. The CDR3 covers 20 residues. V was clipped by 5 bases and J by 4 bases; unmatched bases: 18. From germline, CDR1 is GTSNPN and CDR2 SVGIG (reference sequence). CDR3 region: CAWGRSGTGGTRYGANVLTF. The CDR3 nucleotides are TGTGCCTGGGGCCGGTCCGGGACAGGGGGCACCCGGTACGGGGCCAACGTCCTGACTTTC.

The V and J genes are TRBV18 and TRBJ2-1; tentative D call: TRBD1 (6 bases). The CDR3 consists of 13 residues. Trimming removed 6 bases at V and 8 bases at J, with 14 bases between. Germline loops: CDR1 KGHSH, CDR2 LQKENI. CDR3 nucleotide sequence: TGTGCCAGCTCGGTCCTACAGGGTGATGAGCAGTTCTTC. Translation gives CASSVLQGDEQFF. Complete variable domain (other parts from reference TRBV18 and TRBJ2-1): NAGVMQNPRHLVRRRGQEARLRCSPMKGHSHVYWYRQLPEEGLKFMVYLQKENIIDESGMPKERFSAEFPKEGPSILRIQQVVRGDSAAYFCASSVLQGDEQFFGPGTRLTVL.

The rearrangement joins TRBV6-4 to TRBJ1-1; TRBD1 matches 12 bases. Germline V gives CDR1 MRHNA, CDR2 SNTAGT. The CDR3 has 15 amino acids. Germline trimming cut 4 bases from V and 3 bases from J; bases unmatched to any gene: 3. This CDR3 is CASSAGDRGHTEAFF. As DNA, the CDR3 is TGTGCCAGCAGTGCCGGGGACAGGGGGCACACTGAAGCTTTCTTT.

V gene TRBV18 combines with J gene TRBJ1-1; D call uncertain. The CDR3 covers 13 residues. Trimming took 5 bases from V and 2 from J, leaving 9 bases between them. The germline gives CDR1 KGHSH, CDR2 LQKENI. The CDR3 spells CASSGHGNTEAFF. DNA of the CDR3: TGTGCCAGCTCAGGGCACGGAAACACTGAAGCTTTCTTT.

This clone was seen only a few times. The chain carries TRBV7-2 and TRBJ2-2; D is perhaps TRBD2 (5 bases). V was clipped by 3 bases and J by 7 bases, with 9 bases between them. Germline CDR1 and CDR2: SGHTA and FQGNSA. The CDR3 is 13 residues long. The CDR3 DNA reads as TGTGCCAGCAGCTTTGGCGGGCTCGGGGAGCTGTTTTTT. This translates into CASSFGGLGELFF.

V usage is TRBV7-9 and J usage is TRBJ2-3; D gene uncertain. The V gene lost 4 bases and the J gene lost 5 bases, with 7 bases spanning the gap. CDR1 and CDR2 from the germline V gene are SEHNR and FQNEAQ (reference sequence). The CDR3 is made up of 12 amino acids. The CDR3 is CASSSLGDTQYF. The CDR3 bases are TGTGCCAGCAGCTCCCTGGGAGATACGCAGTATTTT.

The J gene is TRBJ1-1, the V gene TRBV27; 9 nucleotides agree with TRBD1. V gave up 6 bases and J gave up 5 bases; unmatched junction bases: 10. CDR3 length: 15 residues. CDR1 and CDR2 from the germline V gene are MNHEY and SMNVEV (reference sequence). CDR3 sequence reads: CASRDTGTGRTEAFF. In nucleotides, the CDR3 is TGTGCCAGCAGGGATACCGGGACAGGGAGGACTGAAGCTTTCTTT.

The chain carries TRBV24-1 and TRBJ2-7; 7 nucleotides agree with TRBD1. Trimming cost V 9 bases and J 3 bases; bases outside gene matches: 7. Per germline, CDR1 KGHDR and CDR2 SFDVKD. The length of the CDR3 is 13 residues. In DNA form, the CDR3 reads TGTGCCACCCAAGGACAGGTGGGCTACGAGCAGTACTTC. Translation: CATQGQVGYEQYF.

As for this clone: The same CDR3 arises from other DNA sequences in this sample as well. This chain links TRBV28 with TRBJ2-7, with 11 bases matching TRBD2. J was trimmed by 1 base and V by 6 bases; bases with no gene match: 5. The CDR3 spans 15 residues. Looked up from germline, CDR1 is MDHEN and CDR2 is SYDVKM. The CDR3 reads CASRGGTSGSYEQYF. CDR3 sequence (DNA): TGTGCCAGCAGGGGGGGGACTAGCGGATCCTACGAGCAGTACTTC. Full variable domain (missing parts from reference TRBV28 and TRBJ2-7): DVKVTQSSRYLVKRTGEKVFLECVQDMDHENMFWYRQDPGLGLRLIYFSYDVKMKEKGDIPEGYSVSREKKERFSLILESASTNQTSMYLCASRGGTSGSYEQYFGPGTRLTVT.